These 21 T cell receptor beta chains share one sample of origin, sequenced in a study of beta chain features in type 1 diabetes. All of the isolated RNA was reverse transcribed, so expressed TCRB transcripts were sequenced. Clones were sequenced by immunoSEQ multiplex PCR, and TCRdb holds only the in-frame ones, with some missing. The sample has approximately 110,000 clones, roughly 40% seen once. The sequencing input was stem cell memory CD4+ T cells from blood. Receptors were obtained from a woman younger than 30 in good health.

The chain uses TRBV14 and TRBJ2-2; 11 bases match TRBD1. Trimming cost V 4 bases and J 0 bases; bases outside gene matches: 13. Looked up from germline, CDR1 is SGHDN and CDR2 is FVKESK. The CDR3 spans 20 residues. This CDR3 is CASSRLLLRTGGTNTGELFF. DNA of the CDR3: TGTGCCAGCAGCCGCCTATTATTGAGGACAGGGGGCACGAACACCGGGGAGCTGTTTTTT.

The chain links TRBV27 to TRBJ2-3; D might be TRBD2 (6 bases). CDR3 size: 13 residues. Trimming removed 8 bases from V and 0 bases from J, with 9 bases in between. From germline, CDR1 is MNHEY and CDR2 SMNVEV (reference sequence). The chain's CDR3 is CASSGTSTDTQYF. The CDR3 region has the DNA TGTGCCAGCTCCGGGACTAGCACAGATACGCAGTATTTT.

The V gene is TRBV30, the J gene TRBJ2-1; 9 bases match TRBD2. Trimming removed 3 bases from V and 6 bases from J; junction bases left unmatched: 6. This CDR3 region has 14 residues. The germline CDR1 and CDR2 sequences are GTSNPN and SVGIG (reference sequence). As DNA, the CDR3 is TGTGCCTGGAGCCGTGTAGCGGGAGTCAATGAGCAGTTCTTC. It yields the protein CAWSRVAGVNEQFF. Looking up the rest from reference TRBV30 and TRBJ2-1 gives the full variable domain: SQTIHQWPATLVQPVGSPLSLECTVEGTSNPNLYWYRQAAGRGLQLLFYSVGIGQISSEVPQNLSASRPQDRQFILSSKKLLLSDSGFYLCAWSRVAGVNEQFFGPGTRLTVL.

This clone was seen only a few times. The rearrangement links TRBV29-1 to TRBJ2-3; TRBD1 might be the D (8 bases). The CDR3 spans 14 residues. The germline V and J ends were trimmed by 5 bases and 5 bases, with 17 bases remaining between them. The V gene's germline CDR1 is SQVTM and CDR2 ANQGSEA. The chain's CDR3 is CSVQQQGGGDTQYF. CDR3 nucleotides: TGCAGCGTTCAACAACAGGGGGGGGGAGATACGCAGTATTTT.

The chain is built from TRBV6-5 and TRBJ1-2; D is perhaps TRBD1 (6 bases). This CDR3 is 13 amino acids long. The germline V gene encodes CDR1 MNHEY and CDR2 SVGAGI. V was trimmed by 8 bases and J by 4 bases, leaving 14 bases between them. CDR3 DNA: TGTGCCAGCGGCAGGACAGTTGGCTATGGCTACACCTTC. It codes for CASGRTVGYGYTF.

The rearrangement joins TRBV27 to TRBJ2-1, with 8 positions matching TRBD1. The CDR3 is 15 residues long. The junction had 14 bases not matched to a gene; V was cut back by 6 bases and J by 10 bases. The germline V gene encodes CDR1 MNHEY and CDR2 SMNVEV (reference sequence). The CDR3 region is CASSRPPDRAIEQFF. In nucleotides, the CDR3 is TGTGCCAGCAGCAGACCCCCGGACAGGGCGATAGAGCAGTTCTTC.

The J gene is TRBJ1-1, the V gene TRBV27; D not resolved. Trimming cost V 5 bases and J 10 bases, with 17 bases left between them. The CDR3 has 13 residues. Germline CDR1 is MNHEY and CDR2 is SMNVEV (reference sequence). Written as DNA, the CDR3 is TGTGCCAGCAGTACTCGGACGGAGGAGGCAGCTTTCTTT. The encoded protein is CASSTRTEEAAFF.

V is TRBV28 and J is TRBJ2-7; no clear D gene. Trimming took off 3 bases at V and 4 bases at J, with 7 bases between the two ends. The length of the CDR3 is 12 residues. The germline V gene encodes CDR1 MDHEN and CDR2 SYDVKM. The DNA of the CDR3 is TGTGCCAGCAGTTTCAACTGGTACGAGCAGTACTTC. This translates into CASSFNWYEQYF.

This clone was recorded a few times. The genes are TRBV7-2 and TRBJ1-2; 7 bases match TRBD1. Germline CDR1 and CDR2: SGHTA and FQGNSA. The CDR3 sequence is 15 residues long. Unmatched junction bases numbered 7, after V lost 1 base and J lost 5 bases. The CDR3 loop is CASSLERQGLYGYTF. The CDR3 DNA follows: TGTGCCAGCAGCTTAGAACGACAGGGCCTTTATGGCTACACCTTC.

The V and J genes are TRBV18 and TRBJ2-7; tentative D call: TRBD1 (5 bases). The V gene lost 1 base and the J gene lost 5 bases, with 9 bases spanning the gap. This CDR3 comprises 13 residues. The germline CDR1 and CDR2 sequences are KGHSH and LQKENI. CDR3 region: CASSPQQGHEQYF. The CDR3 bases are TGTGCCAGCTCACCACAGCAGGGTCACGAGCAGTACTTC. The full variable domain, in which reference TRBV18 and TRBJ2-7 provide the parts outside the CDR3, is NAGVMQNPRHLVRRRGQEARLRCSPMKGHSHVYWYRQLPEEGLKFMVYLQKENIIDESGMPKERFSAEFPKEGPSILRIQQVVRGDSAAYFCASSPQQGHEQYFGPGTRLTVT.

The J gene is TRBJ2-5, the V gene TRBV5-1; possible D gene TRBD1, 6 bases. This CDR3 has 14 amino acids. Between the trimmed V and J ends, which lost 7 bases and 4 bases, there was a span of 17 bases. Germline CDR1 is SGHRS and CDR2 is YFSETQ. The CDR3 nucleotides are TGCGCCAGCTGGGCGGGCCTAGGGGGAGAGACCCAGTACTTC. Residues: CASWAGLGGETQYF.

Here the CDR3 DNA reads TGTGCCAGCAGCCTGCGACAGGGCTCCTACAATGAGCAGTTCTTC. Its translation is CASSLRQGSYNEQFF. The chain links TRBV5-4 to TRBJ2-1; 7 nucleotides match TRBD1. The CDR3 has 15 amino acids. Germline loops: CDR1 SGHNT, CDR2 YYREEE (reference sequence). V shed 4 bases and J 0 bases; nucleotides not matched to a gene: 4.

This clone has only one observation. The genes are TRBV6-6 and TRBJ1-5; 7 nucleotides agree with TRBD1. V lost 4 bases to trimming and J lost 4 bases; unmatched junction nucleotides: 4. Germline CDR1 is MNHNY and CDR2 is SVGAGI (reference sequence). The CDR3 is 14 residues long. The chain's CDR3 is CASSWGQQNQPQHF. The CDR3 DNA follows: TGTGCCAGCAGTTGGGGACAGCAGAATCAGCCCCAGCATTTT.

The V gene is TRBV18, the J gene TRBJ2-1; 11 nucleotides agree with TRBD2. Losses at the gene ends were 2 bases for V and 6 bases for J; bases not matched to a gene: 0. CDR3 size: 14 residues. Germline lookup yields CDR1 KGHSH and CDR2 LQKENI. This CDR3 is CASSPTSGSNEQFF. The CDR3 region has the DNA TGTGCCAGCTCACCAACTAGCGGGAGCAATGAGCAGTTCTTC.

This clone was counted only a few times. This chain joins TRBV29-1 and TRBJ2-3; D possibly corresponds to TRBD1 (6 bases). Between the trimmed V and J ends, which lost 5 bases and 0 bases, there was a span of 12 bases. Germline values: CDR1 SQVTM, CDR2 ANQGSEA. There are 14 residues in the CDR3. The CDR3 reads CSVIRGGSTDTQYF. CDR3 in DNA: TGCAGCGTTATCAGGGGCGGCAGCACAGATACGCAGTATTTT.

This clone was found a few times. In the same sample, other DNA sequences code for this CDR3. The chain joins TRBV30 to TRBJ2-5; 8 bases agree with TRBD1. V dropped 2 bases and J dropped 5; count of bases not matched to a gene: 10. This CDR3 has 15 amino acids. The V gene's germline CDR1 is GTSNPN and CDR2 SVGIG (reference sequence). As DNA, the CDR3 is TGTGCCTGGAGTACAGGGCAGGGGGCGGGGGAGACCCAGTACTTC. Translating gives CAWSTGQGAGETQYF.

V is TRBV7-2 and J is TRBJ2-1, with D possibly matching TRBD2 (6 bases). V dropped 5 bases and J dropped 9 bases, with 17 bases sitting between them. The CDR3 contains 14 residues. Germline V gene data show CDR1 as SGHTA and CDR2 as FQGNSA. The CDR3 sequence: CASSVGGSAGEQFF. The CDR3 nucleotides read TGTGCCAGCAGCGTCGGGGGAAGCGCGGGTGAGCAGTTCTTC.

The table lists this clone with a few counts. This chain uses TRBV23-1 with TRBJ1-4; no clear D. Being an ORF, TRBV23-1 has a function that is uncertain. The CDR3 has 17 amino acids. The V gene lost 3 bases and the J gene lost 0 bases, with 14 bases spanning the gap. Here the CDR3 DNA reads TGCGCCAGCAGTCATCGTTGGAGAATTGCAACTAATGAAAAACTGTTTTTT. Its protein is CASSHRWRIATNEKLFF.

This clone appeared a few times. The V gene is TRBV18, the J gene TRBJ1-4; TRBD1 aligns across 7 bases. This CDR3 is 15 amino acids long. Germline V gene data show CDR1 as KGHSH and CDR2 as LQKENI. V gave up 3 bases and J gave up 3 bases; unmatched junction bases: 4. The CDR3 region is CASSPQGGSNEKLFF. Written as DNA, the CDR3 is TGTGCCAGCTCACCCCAAGGGGGCTCTAATGAAAAACTGTTTTTT.

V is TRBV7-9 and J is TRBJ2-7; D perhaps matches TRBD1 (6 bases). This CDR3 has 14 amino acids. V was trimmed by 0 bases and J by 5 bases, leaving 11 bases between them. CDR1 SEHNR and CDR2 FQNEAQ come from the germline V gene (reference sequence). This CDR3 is CASSLAIRGHEQYF. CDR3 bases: TGTGCCAGCAGCTTAGCGATCAGGGGCCACGAGCAGTACTTC.

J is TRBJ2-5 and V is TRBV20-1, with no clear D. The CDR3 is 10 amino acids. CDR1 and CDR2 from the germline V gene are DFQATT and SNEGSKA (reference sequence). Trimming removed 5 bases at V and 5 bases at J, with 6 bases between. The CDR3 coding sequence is TGCAGTGCTCAACGGGAGACCCAGTACTTC. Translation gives CSAQRETQYF.